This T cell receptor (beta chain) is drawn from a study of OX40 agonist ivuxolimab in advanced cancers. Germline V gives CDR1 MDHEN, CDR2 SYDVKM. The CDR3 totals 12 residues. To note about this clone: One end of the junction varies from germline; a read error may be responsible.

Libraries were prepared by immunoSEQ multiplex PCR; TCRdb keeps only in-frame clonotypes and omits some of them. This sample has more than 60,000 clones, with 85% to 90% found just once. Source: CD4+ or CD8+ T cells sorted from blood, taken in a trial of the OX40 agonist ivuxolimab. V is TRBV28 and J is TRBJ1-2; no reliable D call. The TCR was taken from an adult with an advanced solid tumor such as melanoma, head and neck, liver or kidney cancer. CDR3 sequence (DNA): TGTGCCAGCAGCGAACGGTCGGGTGCCCGAGCCTTC. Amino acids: CASSERSGARAF.